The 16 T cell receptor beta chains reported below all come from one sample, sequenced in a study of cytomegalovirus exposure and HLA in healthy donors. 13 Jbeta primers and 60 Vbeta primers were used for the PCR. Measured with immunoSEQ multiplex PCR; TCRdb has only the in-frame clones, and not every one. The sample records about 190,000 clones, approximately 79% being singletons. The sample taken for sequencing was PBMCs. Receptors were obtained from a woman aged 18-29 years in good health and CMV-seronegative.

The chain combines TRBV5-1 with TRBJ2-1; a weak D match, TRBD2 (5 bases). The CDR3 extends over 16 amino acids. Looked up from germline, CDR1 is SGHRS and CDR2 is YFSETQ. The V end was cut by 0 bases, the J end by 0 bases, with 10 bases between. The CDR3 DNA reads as TGCGCCAGCAGCTTGGGAGTTAGCGACTCCTACAATGAGCAGTTCTTC. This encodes CASSLGVSDSYNEQFF.

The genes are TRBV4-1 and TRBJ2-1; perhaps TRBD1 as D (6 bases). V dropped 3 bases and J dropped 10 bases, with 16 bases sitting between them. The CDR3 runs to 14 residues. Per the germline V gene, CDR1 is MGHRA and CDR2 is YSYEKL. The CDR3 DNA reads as TGCGCCAGCAGCCAGCGAATGGGGGCAAGGGAGCAGTTCTTC. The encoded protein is CASSQRMGAREQFF.

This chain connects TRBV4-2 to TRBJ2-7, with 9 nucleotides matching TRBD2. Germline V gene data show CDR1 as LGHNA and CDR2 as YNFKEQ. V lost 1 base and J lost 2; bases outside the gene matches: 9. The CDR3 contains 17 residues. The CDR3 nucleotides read TGTGCCAGCAGCCAAGGCCCTAGCGGGATAAAGACCTACGAGCAGTACTTC. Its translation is CASSQGPSGIKTYEQYF.

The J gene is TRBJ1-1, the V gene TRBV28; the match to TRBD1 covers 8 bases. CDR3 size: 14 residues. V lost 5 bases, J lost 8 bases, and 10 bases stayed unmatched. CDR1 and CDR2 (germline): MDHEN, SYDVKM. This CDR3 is CASSPGQGRKEAFF. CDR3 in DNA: TGTGCCAGCAGTCCCGGACAGGGAAGGAAGGAAGCTTTCTTT.

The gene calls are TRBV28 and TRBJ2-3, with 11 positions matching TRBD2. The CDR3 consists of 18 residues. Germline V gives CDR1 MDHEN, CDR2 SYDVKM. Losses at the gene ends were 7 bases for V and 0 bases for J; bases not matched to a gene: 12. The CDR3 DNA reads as TGTGCCAGCACTAGCGGGGGGCGATTTACCCCTAGCACAGATACGCAGTATTTT. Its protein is CASTSGGRFTPSTDTQYF. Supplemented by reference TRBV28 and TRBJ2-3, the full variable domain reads DVKVTQSSRYLVKRTGEKVFLECVQDMDHENMFWYRQDPGLGLRLIYFSYDVKMKEKGDIPEGYSVSREKKERFSLILESASTNQTSMYLCASTSGGRFTPSTDTQYFGPGTRLTVL.

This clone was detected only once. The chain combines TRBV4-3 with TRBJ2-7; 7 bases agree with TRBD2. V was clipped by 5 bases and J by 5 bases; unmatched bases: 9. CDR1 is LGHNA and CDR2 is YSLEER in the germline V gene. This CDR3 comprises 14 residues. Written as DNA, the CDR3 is TGCGCCAGCAGCACGAGCGGGATTCGGGACGAGCAGTACTTC. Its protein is CASSTSGIRDEQYF.

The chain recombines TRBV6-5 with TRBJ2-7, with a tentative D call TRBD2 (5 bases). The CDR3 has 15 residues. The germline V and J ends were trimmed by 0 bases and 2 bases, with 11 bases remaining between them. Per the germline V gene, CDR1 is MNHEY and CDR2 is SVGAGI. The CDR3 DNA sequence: TGTGCCAGCAGTTACTCTCGGGGTTCCACCTACGAGCAGTACTTC. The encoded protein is CASSYSRGSTYEQYF.

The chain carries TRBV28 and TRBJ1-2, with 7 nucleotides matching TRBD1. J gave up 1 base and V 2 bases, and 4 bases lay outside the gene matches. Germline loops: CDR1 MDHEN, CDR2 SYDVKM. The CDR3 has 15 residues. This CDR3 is CASSLMSGGNYGYTF. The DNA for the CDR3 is TGTGCCAGCAGTTTAATGTCAGGGGGTAACTATGGCTACACCTTC.

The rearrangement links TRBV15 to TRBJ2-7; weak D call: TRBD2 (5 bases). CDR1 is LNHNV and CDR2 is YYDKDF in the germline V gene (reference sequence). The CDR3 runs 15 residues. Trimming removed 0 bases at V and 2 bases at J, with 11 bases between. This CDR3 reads CATSRDRRYTYEQYF. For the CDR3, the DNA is TGTGCCACCAGCAGAGACAGGAGGTACACCTACGAGCAGTACTTC.

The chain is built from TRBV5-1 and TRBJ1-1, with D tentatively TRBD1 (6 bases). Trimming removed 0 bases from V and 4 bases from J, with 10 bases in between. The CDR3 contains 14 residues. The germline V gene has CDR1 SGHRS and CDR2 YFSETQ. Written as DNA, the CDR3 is TGCGCCAGCAGCTTGGAGGGGGACGGCACTGAAGCTTTCTTT. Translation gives CASSLEGDGTEAFF.

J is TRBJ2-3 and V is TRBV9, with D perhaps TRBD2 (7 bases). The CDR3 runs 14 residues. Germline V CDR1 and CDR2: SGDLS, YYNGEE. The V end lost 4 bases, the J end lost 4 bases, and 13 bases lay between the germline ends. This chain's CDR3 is CASSTVGGADTQYF. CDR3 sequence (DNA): TGTGCCAGCAGCACCGTAGGGGGGGCAGATACGCAGTATTTT.

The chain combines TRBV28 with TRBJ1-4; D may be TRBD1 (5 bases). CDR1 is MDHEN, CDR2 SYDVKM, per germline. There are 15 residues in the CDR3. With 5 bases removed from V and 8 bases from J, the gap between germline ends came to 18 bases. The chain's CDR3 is CASSTTVEPMEKLFF. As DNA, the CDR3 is TGTGCCAGCAGTACGACAGTCGAACCGATGGAAAAACTGTTTTTT. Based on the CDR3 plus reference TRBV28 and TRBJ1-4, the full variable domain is DVKVTQSSRYLVKRTGEKVFLECVQDMDHENMFWYRQDPGLGLRLIYFSYDVKMKEKGDIPEGYSVSREKKERFSLILESASTNQTSMYLCASSTTVEPMEKLFFGSGTQLSVL.

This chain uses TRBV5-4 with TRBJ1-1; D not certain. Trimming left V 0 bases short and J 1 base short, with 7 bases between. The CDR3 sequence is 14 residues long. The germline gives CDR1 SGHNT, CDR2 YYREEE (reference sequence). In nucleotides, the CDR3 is TGTGCCAGCAGCTTGGCGTCTTCGAACACTGAAGCTTTCTTT. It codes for CASSLASSNTEAFF.

CDR3 nucleotides: TGTGCCAGCAGCTTAGGGGGACTAGCGGATAGGGGCTACGAGCAGTACTTC. The encoded protein is CASSLGGLADRGYEQYF. The rearrangement joins TRBV5-4 to TRBJ2-7; 11 bases fit TRBD2. Germline V lookup: CDR1 SGHNT, CDR2 YYREEE (reference sequence). This CDR3 has 17 residues. Trimming at V came to 2 bases and at J to 3 bases, leaving 10 bases not matched to a gene.

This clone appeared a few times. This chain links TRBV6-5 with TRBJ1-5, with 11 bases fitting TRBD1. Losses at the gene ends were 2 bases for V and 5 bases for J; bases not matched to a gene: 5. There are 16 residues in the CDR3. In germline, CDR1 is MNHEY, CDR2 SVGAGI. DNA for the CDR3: TGTGCCAGCAGTTACACTGGGACAGGGGGACATCAGCCCCAGCATTTT. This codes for CASSYTGTGGHQPQHF.

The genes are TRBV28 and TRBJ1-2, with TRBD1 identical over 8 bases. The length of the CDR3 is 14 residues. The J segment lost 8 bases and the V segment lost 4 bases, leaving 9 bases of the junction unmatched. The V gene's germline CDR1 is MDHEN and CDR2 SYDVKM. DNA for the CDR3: TGTGCCAGCAGTTCCGGGACAGGAGTGCACGGCTACACCTTC. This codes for CASSSGTGVHGYTF.